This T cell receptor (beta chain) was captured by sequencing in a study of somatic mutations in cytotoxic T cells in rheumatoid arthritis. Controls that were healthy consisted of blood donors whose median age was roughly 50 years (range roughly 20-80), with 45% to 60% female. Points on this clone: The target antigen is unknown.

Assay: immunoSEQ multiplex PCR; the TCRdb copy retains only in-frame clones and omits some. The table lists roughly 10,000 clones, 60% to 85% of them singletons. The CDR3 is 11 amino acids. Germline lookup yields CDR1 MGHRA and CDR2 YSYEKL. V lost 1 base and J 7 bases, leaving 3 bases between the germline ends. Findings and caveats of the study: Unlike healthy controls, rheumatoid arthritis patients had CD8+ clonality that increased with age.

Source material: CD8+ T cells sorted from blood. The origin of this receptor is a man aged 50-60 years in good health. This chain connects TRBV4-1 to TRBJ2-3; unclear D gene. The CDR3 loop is CASSQGHTQYF. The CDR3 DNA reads TGCGCCAGCAGCCAAGGGCATACGCAGTATTTT.